This TCR beta chain was documented in a study of cytomegalovirus exposure and HLA in healthy donors. 60 Vbeta and 13 Jbeta primers were used in PCR. Repertoires were generated with immunoSEQ multiplex PCR, while TCRdb's copy carries only in-frame clones and drops some. The repertoire consists of about 99,000 clones, with roughly 85% occurring once and the leading ten covering roughly 5.9%. Broader study findings: V- and J-gene trimming in TCR beta was tied to a missense DCLRE1C variant by an analysis performed later.

Trimming removed 6 bases at V and 6 bases at J, with 18 bases between. This CDR3 region has 15 residues. Germline lookup yields CDR1 SNHLY and CDR2 FYNNEI. In the case of this clone: The target antigen is unknown.

This chain links TRBV2 with TRBJ1-5; tentatively, D is TRBD1 (6 bases). Sample: PBMCs. This clonotype was sampled from a man between 60 and 70 years old in good health and CMV-seropositive. The CDR3 DNA reads TGTGCCAGCAGAGTAAGGTCAGGGGACATTCAGCCCCAGCATTTT. Its protein product is CASRVRSGDIQPQHF.